The sequence of this T cell receptor (beta chain) was determined in a study of T cell changes during pregnancy in multiple sclerosis. Profiled with immunoSEQ multiplex PCR; TCRdb holds only in-frame clones, not every one. The data show tens of thousands of clones, about nine tenths seen once. As regards this clone: This sample includes further DNA sequences coding for the same CDR3.

The germline gives CDR1 SGHTA, CDR2 FQGNSA. The CDR3 spans 14 residues. With V trimmed by 5 bases and J by 7 bases, 5 bases remained unmatched. The receptor was derived from a female donor with multiple sclerosis, enrolled in a pregnancy study. The chain employs TRBV7-2 and TRBJ2-7; 13 bases map to TRBD2. The source material was CD8+ T cells from peripheral blood mononuclear cells, sampled before pregnancy. CDR3 in amino acids: CASSLGLAGDEQYF. For the CDR3, the DNA is TGTGCCAGCAGCCTCGGACTAGCGGGGGATGAGCAGTACTTC.